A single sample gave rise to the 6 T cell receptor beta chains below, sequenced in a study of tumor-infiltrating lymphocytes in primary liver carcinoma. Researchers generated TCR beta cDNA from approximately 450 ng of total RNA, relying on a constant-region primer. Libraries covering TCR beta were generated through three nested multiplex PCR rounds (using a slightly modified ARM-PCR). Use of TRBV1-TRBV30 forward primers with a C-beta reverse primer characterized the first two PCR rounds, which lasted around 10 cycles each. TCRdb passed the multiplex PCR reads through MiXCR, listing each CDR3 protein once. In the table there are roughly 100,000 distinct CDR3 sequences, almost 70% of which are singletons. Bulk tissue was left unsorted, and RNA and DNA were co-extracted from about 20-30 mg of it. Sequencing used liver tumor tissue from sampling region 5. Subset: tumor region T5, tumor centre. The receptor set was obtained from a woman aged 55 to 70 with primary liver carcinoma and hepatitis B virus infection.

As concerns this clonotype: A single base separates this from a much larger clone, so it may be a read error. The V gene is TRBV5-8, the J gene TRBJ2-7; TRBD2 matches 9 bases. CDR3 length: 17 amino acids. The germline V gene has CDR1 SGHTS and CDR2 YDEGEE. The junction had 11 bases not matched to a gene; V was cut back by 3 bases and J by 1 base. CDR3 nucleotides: TGTGCCAGCAGCTCTGGAGTAGCGGGAGATCCTTCCTACGAGCAGTACTTC. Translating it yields CASSSGVAGDPSYEQYF.

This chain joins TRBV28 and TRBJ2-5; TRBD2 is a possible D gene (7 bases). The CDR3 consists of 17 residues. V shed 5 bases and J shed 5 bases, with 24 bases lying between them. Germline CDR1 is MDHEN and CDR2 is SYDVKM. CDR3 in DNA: TGTGCCAGCAGTCCCCCGCGGGGGCGGGAAAGGGCGGAGACCCAGTACTTC. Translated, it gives CASSPPRGRERAETQYF.

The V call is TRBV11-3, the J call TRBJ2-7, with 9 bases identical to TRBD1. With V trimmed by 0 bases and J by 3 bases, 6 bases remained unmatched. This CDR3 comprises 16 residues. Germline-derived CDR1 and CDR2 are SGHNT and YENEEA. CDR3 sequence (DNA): TGTGCCAGCAGCTTAGAACAGACAGGGGGTAGCTACGAGCAGTACTTC. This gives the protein CASSLEQTGGSYEQYF.

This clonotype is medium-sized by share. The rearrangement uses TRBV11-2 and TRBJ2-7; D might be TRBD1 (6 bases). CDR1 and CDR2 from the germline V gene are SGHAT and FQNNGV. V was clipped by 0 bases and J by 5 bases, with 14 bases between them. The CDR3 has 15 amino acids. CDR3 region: CASSLDTSRGNEQYF. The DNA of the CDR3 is TGTGCCAGCAGCTTAGACACCTCGAGGGGGAACGAGCAGTACTTC.

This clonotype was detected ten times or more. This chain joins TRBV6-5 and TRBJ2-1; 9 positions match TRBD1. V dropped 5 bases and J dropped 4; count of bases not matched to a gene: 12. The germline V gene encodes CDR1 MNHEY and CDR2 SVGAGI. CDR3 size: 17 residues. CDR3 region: CASSTYRGQVGYNEQFF. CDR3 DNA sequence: TGTGCCAGCAGTACTTACAGGGGGCAGGTGGGGTACAATGAGCAGTTCTTC.

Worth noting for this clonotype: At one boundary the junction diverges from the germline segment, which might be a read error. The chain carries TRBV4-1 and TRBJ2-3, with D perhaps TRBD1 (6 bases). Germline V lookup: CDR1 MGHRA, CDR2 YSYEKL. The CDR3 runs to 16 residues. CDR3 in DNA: TGCGCCAGTAGCCAAGGGGGTGGATATAACACAGATACGCAGTATTTT. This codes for CASSQGGGYNTDTQYF.